This TCR beta chain originates from a study of blood T cells in healthy people across ages. The germline V gene has CDR1 SGHTA and CDR2 FQGNSA. This CDR3 region has 14 residues. A sample-barcoded 5' primer and a J-beta primer mix were used in a second PCR of roughly 6 to 11 cycles. In TCRdb, the 5' RACE reads were re-called with MiXCR into one record per CDR3 protein. Of some 1,800,000 distinct CDR3 sequences detected, more than 35% appear once; the ten largest clones hold about 23%. About this clonotype: At one end, the junction sequence differs from germline, possibly due to a read error.

Sequenced material: blood. The rearrangement links TRBV7-2 to TRBJ2-4, with D perhaps matching TRBD2 (6 bases). This receptor was taken from a human donor in good health. As DNA, the CDR3 is TGCGCCAGCAGCCAAAGCCCCAGGGACTTTCTACAGTACTTC. Protein: CASSQSPRDFLQYF.